This T cell receptor (beta chain) was captured in a study of T cell therapy after organ transplantation. Details on this clone: Its antigen remains unknown.

Notes on the study in general: Minimal repertoire change after therapy followed marked pretherapy expansions in nonresponders. Both transferred clonotypes and endogenous ones absent from products apparently reconstituted.

Using immunoSEQ multiplex PCR, the repertoire was profiled, and TCRdb retains in-frame clones only, with some absent. The sample has 45,000 to 60,000 clones, about 94% seen once. This TCR was recovered from a human patient who had received a solid organ transplant and had CMV disease. The material sequenced was CD8+ T cells from blood, taken before autologous CMV-specific T cell therapy.

The chain's CDR3 is CASSQVGGAYEQYF. CDR3 DNA: TGTGCCAGCAGCCAGGTGGGAGGGGCTTACGAGCAGTACTTC. The chain links TRBV14 to TRBJ2-7; 7 nucleotides agree with TRBD2. The CDR3 has 14 residues. The ends lost 3 bases at V and 4 bases at J; junction bases unmatched: 6. Per germline, CDR1 SGHDN and CDR2 FVKESK. Looking up the rest from reference TRBV14 and TRBJ2-7 gives the full variable domain: EAGVTQFPSHSVIEKGQTVTLRCDPISGHDNLYWYRRVMGKEIKFLLHFVKESKQDESGMPNNRFLAERTGGTYSTLKVQPAELEDSGVYFCASSQVGGAYEQYFGPGTRLTVT.